This TCR beta chain was retrieved from a study of T cell clones after liver transplantation. Study results and caveats: Compared with third party-reactive sequences, donor-reactive ones declined more, independent of withdrawal success.

This clone was counted between two and nine times. The antigen is not known. The method was immunoSEQ multiplex PCR; TCRdb's version includes in-frame clones alone and lacks a portion of them. The sample lists nearly 45,000 clones; around 84% were seen once. Trimming took off 1 base at V and 2 bases at J, with 6 bases between the two ends. The germline V gene encodes CDR1 SGHVS and CDR2 FNYEAQ. The CDR3 is 14 amino acids. This rearrangement joins TRBV7-6 to TRBJ1-5, with a possible D match to TRBD1 (6 bases). This sequence was found in a human patient who received a liver transplant. T cells may partly derive from the graft donor. Material: CD4+ T cells from blood, obtained 24 months after liver transplant. Here the CDR3 DNA reads TGTGCCAGCAGCTTAGGGACAGGCAATCAGCCCCAGCATTTT. It is translated as CASSLGTGNQPQHF.